Given below is one T cell receptor beta chain in context. This sample is drawn from a study of monozygotic twins with inflammatory bowel disease. The study subjected TCRalpha and TCRbeta cDNA to two nested PCRs of 16 and 9 cycles. TCRdb reprocessed the 5' RACE reads and stores each CDR3 protein as one record, lacking DNA. The sample totals 170,000 or so distinct CDR3 sequences; its top ten clones hold 6.5% to 9%. From whole blood, total RNA was isolated without any sorting of T cells. The TCR was taken from a human donor with ulcerative colitis or Crohn's disease, or a healthy co-twin of an affected twin (not recorded which). The specimen was blood.

CDR3 loop: CASLEAGEQFF. The chain employs TRBV5-6 and TRBJ2-1; as DNA is missing, the TRBD2 call by TCRdb cannot be tested. The CDR3 has 11 amino acids. Germline V gives CDR1 SGHDT, CDR2 YYEEEE.